The 2 T cell receptor beta chains given below trace back to one sample, sequenced in a study of blood T cell repertoires in COVID-19. Libraries were prepared by immunoSEQ multiplex PCR; TCRdb keeps only in-frame clonotypes and omits some of them. This sample has approximately 170,000 clones, with 70% to 90% found just once. Sequenced material: peripheral blood. These receptors were obtained from a woman aged 70-85 years with acute or convalescent COVID-19.

The genes are TRBV6-1 and TRBJ2-5; TRBD2 might be the D (6 bases). Germline lookup yields CDR1 MNHNS and CDR2 SASEGT. This CDR3 has 15 amino acids. V was clipped by 2 bases and J by 0 bases, with 10 bases between them. The CDR3, as DNA: TGTGCCAGCAGTGAACTAGCGCGGAACCAAGAGACCCAGTACTTC. Amino acid sequence: CASSELARNQETQYF.

The J gene is TRBJ2-4, the V gene TRBV4-2; D is perhaps TRBD1 (5 bases). Between the trimmed V and J ends, which lost 0 bases and 9 bases, there was a span of 18 bases. CDR1 LGHNA and CDR2 YNFKEQ come from the germline V gene. This CDR3 region has 16 residues. The CDR3 nucleotides read TGTGCCAGCAGCCAAGAGGTGGGGCCCGGTATGGGCATTCAGTACTTC. It specifies CASSQEVGPGMGIQYF.